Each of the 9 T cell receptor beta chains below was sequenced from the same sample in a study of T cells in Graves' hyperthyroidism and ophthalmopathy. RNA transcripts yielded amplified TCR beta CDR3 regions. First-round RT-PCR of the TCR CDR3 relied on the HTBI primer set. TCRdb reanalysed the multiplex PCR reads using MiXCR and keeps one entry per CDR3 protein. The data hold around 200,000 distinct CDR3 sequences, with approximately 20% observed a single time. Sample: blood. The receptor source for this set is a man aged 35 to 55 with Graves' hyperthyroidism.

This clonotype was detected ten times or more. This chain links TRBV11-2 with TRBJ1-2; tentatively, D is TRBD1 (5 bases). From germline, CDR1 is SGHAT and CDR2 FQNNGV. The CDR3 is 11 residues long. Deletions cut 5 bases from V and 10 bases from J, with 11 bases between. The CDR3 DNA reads TGTGCCAGCAGCGAGGGGCCGGCCTACACCTTC. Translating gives CASSEGPAYTF.

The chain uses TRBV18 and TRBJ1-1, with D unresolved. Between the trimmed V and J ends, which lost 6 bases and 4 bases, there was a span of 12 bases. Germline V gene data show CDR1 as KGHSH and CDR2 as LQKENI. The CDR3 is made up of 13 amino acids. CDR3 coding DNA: TGTGCCAGCTCGATAGGGCTGGGCACTGAAGCTTTCTTT. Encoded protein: CASSIGLGTEAFF.

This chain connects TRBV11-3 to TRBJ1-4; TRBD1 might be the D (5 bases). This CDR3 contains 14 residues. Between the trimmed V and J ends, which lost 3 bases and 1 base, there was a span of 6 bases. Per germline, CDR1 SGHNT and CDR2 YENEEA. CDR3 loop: CASSFQGTNEKLFF. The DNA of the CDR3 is TGTGCCAGCAGCTTCCAGGGAACTAATGAAAAACTGTTTTTT. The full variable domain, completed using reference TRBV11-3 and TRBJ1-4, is EAGVVQSPRYKIIEKKQPVAFWCNPISGHNTLYWYLQNLGQGPELLIRYENEEAVDDSQLPKDRFSAERLKGVDSTLKIQPAELGDSAVYLCASSFQGTNEKLFFGSGTQLSVL.

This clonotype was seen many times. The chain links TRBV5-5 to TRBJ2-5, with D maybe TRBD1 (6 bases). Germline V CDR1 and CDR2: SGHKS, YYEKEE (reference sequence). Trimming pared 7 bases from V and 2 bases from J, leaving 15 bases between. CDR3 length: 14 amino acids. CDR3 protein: CASGNRDKQETQYF. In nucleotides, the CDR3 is TGTGCCAGCGGAAACCGGGACAAGCAAGAGACCCAGTACTTC. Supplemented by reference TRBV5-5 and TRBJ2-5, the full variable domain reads DAGVTQSPTHLIKTRGQQVTLRCSPISGHKSVSWYQQVLGQGPQFIFQYYEKEERGRGNFPDRFSARQFPNYSSELNVNALLLGDSALYLCASGNRDKQETQYFGPGTRLLVL.

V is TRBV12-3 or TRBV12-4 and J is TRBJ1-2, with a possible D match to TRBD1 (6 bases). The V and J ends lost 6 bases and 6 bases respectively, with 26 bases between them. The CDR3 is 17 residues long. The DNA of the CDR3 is TGTGCCAGCAGGTTACAAGCTCAACAGGGTTGGAGGAATGGCTACACCTTC. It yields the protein CASRLQAQQGWRNGYTF.

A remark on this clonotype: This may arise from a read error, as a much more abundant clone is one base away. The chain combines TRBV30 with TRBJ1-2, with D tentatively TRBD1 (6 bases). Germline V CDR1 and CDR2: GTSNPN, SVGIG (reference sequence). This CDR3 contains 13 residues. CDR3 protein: CAWISKGDYGCTF. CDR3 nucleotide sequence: TGTGCCTGGATCTCAAAGGGGGACTATGGCTGCACCTTC.

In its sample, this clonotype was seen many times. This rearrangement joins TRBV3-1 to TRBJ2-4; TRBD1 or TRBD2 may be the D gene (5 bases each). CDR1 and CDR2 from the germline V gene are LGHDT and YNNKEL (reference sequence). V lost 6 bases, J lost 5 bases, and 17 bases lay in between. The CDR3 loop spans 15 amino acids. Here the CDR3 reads CASSSPGTEENIQYF. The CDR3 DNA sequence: TGTGCCAGCAGTTCTCCCGGGACGGAAGAAAACATTCAGTACTTC.

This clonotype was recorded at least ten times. In DNA form, the CDR3 reads TGCAGTGCTAGAGATATCGCGGAGGGATTGAACACTGAAGCTTTCTTT. Encoded protein: CSARDIAEGLNTEAFF. The chain has TRBV20-1 and TRBJ1-1; D gene unclear. Trimming removed 0 bases at V and 0 bases at J, with 14 bases between. CDR3 size: 16 residues. Germline CDR1 and CDR2: DFQATT and SNEGSKA (reference sequence).

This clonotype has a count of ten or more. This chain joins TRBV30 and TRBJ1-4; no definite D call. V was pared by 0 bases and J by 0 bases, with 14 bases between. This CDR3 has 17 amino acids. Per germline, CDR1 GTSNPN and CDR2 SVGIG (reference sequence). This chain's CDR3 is CAWSVDTELATNEKLFF. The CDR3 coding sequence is TGTGCCTGGAGTGTCGACACAGAGCTTGCAACTAATGAAAAACTGTTTTTT.